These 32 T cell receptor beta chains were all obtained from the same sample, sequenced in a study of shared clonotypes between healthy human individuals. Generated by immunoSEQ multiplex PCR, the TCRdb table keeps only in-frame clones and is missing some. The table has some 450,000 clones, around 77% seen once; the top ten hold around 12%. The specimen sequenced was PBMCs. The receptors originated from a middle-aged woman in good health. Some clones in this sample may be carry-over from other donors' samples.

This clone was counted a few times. CDR3 residues: CASGLAGTSSYEQYF. DNA for the CDR3: TGTGCTAGTGGTTTGGCAGGGACTAGCTCCTACGAGCAGTACTTC. This sequence joins TRBV12-5 and TRBJ2-5; TRBD2 matches at 8 bases. The DNA end is more similar to TRBJ2-7, so the J call may be wrong. This CDR3 contains 15 residues. Looked up from germline, CDR1 is LGHNT and CDR2 is FRNRAP.

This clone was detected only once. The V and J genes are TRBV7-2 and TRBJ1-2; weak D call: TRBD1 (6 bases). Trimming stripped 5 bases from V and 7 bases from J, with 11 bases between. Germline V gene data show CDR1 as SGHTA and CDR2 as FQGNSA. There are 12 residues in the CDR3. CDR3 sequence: CASSTRTAGYTF. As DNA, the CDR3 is TGTGCCAGCAGCACCAGGACAGCTGGCTACACCTTC. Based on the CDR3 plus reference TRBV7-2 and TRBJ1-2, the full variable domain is GAGVSQSPSNKVTEKGKDVELRCDPISGHTALYWYRQSLGQGLEFLIYFQGNSAPDKSGLPSDRFSAERTGGSVSTLTIQRTQQEDSAVYLCASSTRTAGYTFGSGTRLTVV.

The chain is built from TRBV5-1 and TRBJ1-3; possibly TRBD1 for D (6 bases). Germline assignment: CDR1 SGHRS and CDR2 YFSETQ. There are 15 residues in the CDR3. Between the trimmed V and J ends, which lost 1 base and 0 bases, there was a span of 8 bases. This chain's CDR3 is CASSLRGDSGNTIYF. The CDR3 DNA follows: TGCGCCAGCAGCTTGAGGGGGGACTCTGGAAACACCATATATTTT.

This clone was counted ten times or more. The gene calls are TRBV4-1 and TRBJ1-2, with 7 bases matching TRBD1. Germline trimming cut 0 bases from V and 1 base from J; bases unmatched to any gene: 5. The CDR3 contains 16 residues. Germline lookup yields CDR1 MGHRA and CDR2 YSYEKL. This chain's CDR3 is CASSQEVQGFNYGYTF. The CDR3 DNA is TGCGCCAGCAGCCAAGAGGTACAGGGGTTTAACTATGGCTACACCTTC.

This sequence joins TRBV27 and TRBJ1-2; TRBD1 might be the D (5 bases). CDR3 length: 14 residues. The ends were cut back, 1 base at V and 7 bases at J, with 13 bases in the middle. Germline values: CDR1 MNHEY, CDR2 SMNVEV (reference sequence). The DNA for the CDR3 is TGTGCCAGCAGTTTATGGTCAGGGTCTTCTGGCTACACCTTC. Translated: CASSLWSGSSGYTF.

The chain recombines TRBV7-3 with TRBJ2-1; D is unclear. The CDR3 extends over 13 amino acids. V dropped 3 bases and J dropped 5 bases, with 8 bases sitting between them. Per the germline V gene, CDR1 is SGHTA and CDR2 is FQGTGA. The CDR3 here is CASSLNSNNEQFF. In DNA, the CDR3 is TGTGCCAGCAGCTTGAATTCCAACAATGAGCAGTTCTTC. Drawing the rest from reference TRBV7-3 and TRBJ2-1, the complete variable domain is GAGVSQTPSNKVTEKGKYVELRCDPISGHTALYWYRQSLGQGPEFLIYFQGTGAADDSGLPNDRFFAVRPEGSVSTLKIQRTERGDSAVYLCASSLNSNNEQFFGPGTRLTVL.

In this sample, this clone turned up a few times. The CDR3 DNA sequence: TGTGCCAGCAGAAGACAGGGGAACACCGGGGAGCTGTTTTTT. Its translation is CASRRQGNTGELFF. V gene TRBV14 combines with J gene TRBJ2-2; 7 bases map to TRBD1. Trimming cost V 6 bases and J 1 base; bases outside gene matches: 2. Germline lookup yields CDR1 SGHDN and CDR2 FVKESK. The CDR3 extends over 14 amino acids.

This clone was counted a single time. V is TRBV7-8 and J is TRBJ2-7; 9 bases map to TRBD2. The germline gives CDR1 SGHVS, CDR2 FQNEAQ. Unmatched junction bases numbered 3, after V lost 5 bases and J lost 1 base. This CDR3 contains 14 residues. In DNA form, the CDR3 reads TGTGCCAGCAGCAAGAGCGGGAGGTCCTACGAGCAGTACTTC. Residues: CASSKSGRSYEQYF. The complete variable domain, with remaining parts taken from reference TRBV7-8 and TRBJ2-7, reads GAGVSQSPRYKVAKRGQDVALRCDPISGHVSLFWYQQALGQGPEFLTYFQNEAQLDKSGLPSDRFFAERPEGSVSTLKIQRTQQEDSAVYLCASSKSGRSYEQYFGPGTRLTVT.

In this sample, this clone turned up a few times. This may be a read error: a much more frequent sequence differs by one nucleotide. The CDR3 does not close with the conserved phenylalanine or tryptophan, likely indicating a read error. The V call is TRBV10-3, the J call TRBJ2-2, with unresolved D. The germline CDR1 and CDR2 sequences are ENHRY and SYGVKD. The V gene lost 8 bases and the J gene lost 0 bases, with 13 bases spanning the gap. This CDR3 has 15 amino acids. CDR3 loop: CAIPAETANTGELFL. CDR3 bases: TGTGCCATCCCGGCGGAGACCGCGAACACCGGGGAGCTGTTTCTT.

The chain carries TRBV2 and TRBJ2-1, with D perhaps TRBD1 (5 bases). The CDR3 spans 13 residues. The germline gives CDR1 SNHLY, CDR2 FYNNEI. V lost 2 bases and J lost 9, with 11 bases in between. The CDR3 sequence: CASSERGPGEQFF. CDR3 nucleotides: TGTGCCAGCAGTGAAAGGGGTCCAGGTGAGCAGTTCTTC.

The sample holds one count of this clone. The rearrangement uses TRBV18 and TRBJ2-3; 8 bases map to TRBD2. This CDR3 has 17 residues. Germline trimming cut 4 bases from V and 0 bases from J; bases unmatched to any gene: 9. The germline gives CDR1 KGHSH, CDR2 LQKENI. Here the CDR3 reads CASSRPLTSASTDTQYF. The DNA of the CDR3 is TGTGCCAGCTCACGACCATTGACTAGCGCGAGCACAGATACGCAGTATTTT.

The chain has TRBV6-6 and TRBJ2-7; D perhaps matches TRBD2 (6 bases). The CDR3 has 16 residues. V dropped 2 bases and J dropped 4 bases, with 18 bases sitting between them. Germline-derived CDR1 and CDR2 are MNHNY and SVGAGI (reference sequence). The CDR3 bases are TGTGCCAGCAGTTACCGCGGGACTTCCCGGCCGTACGAGCAGTACTTC. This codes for CASSYRGTSRPYEQYF.

CDR3 loop: CASRYRTEAFF. In DNA, the CDR3 is TGTGCCAGCAGGTACAGAACTGAAGCTTTCTTT. The chain uses TRBV6-5 and TRBJ1-1; D uncertain. In germline, CDR1 is MNHEY, CDR2 SVGAGI. This CDR3 contains 11 residues. V lost 6 bases to trimming and J lost 5 bases, with 7 bases between them.

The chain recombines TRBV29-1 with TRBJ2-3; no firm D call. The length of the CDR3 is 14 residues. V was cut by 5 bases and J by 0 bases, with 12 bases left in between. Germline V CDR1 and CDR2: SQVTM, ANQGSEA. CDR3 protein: CSVSTGTSTDTQYF. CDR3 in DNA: TGCAGCGTTTCGACGGGTACCAGCACAGATACGCAGTATTTT.

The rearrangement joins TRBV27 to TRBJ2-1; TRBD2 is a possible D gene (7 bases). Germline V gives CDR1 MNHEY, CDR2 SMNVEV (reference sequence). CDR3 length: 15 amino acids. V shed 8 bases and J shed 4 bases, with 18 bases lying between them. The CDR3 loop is CASGLGGQLYNEQFF. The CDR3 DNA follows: TGTGCCAGCGGGTTGGGGGGGCAACTGTACAATGAGCAGTTCTTC.

CDR3 sequence reads: CATSRDLSGRQRVGEQYF. CDR3 bases: TGTGCCACCAGCAGAGATTTGTCGGGGAGGCAGCGGGTTGGCGAGCAGTACTTC. V and J are TRBV15 and TRBJ2-7; maybe TRBD2 (6 bases). Per the germline V gene, CDR1 is LNHNV and CDR2 is YYDKDF (reference sequence). Trimming removed 0 bases from V and 6 bases from J, with 24 bases in between. The CDR3 consists of 18 residues.

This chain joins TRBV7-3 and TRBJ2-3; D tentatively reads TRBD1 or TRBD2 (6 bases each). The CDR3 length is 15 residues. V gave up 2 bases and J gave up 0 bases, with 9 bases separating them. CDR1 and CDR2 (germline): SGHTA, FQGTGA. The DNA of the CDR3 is TGTGCCAGCAGCTTAGGGGGGCCTAGCACAGATACGCAGTATTTT. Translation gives CASSLGGPSTDTQYF.

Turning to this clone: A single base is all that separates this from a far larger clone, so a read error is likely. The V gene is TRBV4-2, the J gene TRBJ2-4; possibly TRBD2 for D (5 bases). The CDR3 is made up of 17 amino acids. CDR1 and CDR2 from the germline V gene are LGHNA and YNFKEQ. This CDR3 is CASSQEGAVLGKNIRYF. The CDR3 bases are TGTGCCAGCAGCCAAGAAGGAGCGGTTCTTGGCAAAAACATTCGGTACTTC.

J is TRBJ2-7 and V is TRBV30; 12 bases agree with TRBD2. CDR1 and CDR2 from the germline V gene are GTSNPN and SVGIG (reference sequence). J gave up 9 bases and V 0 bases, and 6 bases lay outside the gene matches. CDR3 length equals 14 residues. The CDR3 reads CAWSVLAGGMGQYF. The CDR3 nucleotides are TGTGCCTGGAGTGTACTAGCGGGAGGTATGGGGCAGTACTTC.

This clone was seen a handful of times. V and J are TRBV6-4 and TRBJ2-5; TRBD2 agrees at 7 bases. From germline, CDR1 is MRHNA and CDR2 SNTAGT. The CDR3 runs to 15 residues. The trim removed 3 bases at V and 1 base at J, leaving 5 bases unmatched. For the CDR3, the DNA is TGTGCCAGCAGTGAGGGTGGCGGGAGCCAAGAGACCCAGTACTTC. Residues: CASSEGGGSQETQYF.

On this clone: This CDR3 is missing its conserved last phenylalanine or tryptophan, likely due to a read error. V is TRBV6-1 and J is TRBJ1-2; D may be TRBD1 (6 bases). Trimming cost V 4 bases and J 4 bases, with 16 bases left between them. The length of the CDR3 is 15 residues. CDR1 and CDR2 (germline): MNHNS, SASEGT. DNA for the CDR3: TGTGCCAGCAGTGGAGGAGGACAGTCTCTCTATGGCTACACCCTC. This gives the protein CASSGGGQSLYGYTL.

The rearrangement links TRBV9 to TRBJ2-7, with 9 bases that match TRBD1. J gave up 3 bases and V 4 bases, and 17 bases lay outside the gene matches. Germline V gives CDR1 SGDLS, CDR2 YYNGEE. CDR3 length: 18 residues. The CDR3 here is CASSKQGAFGPPGYEQYF. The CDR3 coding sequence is TGTGCCAGCAGCAAACAGGGGGCGTTTGGCCCACCGGGCTACGAGCAGTACTTC. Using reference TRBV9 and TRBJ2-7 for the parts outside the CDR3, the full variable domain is DSGVTQTPKHLITATGQRVTLRCSPRSGDLSVYWYQQSLDQGLQFLIQYYNGEERAKGNILERFSAQQFPDLHSELNLSSLELGDSALYFCASSKQGAFGPPGYEQYFGPGTRLTVT.

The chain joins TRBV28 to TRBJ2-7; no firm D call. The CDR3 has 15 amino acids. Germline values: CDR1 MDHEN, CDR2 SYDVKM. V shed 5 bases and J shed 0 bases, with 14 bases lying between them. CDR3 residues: CASSERATSSYEQYF. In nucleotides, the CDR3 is TGTGCCAGCAGTGAAAGAGCGACAAGCTCCTACGAGCAGTACTTC.

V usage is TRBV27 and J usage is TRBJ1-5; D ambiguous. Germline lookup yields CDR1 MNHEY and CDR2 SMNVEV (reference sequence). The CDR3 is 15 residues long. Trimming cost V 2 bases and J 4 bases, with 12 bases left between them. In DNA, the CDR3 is TGTGCCAGCAGTTTAGGGTTCTACAGAAATCAGCCCCAGCATTTT. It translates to CASSLGFYRNQPQHF.

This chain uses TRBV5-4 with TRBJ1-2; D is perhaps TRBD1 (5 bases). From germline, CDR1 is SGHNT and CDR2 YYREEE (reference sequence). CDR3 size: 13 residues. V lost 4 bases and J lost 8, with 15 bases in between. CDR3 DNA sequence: TGTGCCAGCAGCCTGGACAAACCGGGAGGCTACACCTTC. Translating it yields CASSLDKPGGYTF.

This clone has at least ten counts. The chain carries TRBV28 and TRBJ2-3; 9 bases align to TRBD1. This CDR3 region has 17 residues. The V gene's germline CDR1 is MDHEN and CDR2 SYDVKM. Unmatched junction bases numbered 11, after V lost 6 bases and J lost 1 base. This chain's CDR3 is CASSPFGTGSGTDTQYF. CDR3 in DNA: TGTGCCAGCAGCCCCTTCGGGACAGGGAGTGGCACAGATACGCAGTATTTT. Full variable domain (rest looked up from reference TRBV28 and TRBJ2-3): DVKVTQSSRYLVKRTGEKVFLECVQDMDHENMFWYRQDPGLGLRLIYFSYDVKMKEKGDIPEGYSVSREKKERFSLILESASTNQTSMYLCASSPFGTGSGTDTQYFGPGTRLTVL.

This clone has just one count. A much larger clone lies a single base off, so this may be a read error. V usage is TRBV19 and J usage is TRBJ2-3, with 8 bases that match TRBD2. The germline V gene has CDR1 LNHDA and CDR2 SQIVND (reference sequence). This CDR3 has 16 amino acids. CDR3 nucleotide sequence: TGTGCCGGTAGTTATAGCGGGGCGGACCGCACAGATACGCAGTATTTT. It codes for CAGSYSGADRTDTQYF.

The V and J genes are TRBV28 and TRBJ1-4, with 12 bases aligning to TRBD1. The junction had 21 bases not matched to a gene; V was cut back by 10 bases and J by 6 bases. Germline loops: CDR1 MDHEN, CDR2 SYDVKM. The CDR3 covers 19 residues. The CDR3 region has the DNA TGTGCCACTACCCCTGAGTGGGGACAGGGGGCGCGGAGTCATGAAAAACTGTTTTTT. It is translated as CATTPEWGQGARSHEKLFF.

The CDR3 here is CASSSPTGIEKLFF. As DNA, the CDR3 is TGTGCCAGCAGTTCCCCGACGGGGATTGAAAAACTGTTTTTT. This rearrangement joins TRBV28 to TRBJ1-4; D call uncertain. Trimming shortened V by 4 bases and J by 7 bases, and 13 bases separated the two germline ends. CDR1 and CDR2 (germline): MDHEN, SYDVKM. This CDR3 contains 14 residues.

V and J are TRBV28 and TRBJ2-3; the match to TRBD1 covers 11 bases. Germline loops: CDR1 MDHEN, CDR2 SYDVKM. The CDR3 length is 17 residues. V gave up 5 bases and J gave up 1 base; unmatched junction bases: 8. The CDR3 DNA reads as TGTGCCAGCAGTGGACCGGGACAGGGGGTCGGCACAGATACGCAGTATTTT. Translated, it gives CASSGPGQGVGTDTQYF.

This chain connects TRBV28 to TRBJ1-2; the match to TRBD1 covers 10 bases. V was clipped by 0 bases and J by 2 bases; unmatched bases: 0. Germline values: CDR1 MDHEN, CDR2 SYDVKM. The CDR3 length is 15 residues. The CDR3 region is CASSLWDRGNYGYTF. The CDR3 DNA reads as TGTGCCAGCAGTTTATGGGACAGGGGGAACTATGGCTACACCTTC.

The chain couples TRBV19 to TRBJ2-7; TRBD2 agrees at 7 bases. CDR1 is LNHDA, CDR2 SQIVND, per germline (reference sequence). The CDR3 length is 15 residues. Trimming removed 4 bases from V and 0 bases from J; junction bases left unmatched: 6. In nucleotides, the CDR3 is TGTGCCAGTAGTACCGGGACTACTTTCTCCTACGAGCAGTACTTC. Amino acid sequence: CASSTGTTFSYEQYF.